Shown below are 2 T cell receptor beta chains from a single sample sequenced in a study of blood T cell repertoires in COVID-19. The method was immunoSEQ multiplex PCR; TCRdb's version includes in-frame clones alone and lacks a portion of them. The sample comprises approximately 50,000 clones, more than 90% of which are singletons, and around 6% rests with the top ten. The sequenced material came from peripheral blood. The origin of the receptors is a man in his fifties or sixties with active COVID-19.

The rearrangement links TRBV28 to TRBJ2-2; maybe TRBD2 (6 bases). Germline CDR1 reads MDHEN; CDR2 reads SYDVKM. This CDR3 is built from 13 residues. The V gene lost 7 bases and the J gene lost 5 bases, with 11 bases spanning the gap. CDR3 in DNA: TGTGCCAGCACAGAGGGGACTACCGGGGAGCTGTTTTTT. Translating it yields CASTEGTTGELFF.

The chain's CDR3 is CAWSAGQAEAFF. CDR3 sequence (DNA): TGTGCCTGGAGTGCAGGACAGGCCGAAGCTTTCTTT. This rearrangement joins TRBV30 to TRBJ1-1, with 7 nucleotides matching TRBD1. CDR3 length: 12 residues. Trimming took 1 base from V and 8 from J; bases not matched to a gene: 4. Germline V lookup: CDR1 GTSNPN, CDR2 SVGIG (reference sequence). The variable domain in full, completed from reference TRBV30 and TRBJ1-1, reads SQTIHQWPATLVQPVGSPLSLECTVEGTSNPNLYWYRQAAGRGLQLLFYSVGIGQISSEVPQNLSASRPQDRQFILSSKKLLLSDSGFYLCAWSAGQAEAFFGQGTRLTVV.